This TCR beta chain emerged from a study of early T cells in non-severe SARS-CoV-2 infection. Individually, cDNA molecules had unique molecular identifiers attached to them. MiXCR, run by TCRdb on the 5' RACE reads, gives a single entry per CDR3 protein. Of roughly 66,000 distinct CDR3 sequences in the sample, less than 9.5% are singletons; the top ten hold approximately 3%. CDR1 is SGHAT, CDR2 FQNNGV, per germline. V lost 4 bases, J lost 5 bases, and 5 bases lay in between. The CDR3 has 11 amino acids. Sequencing was done on a sample of whole blood. The rearrangement links TRBV11-2 to TRBJ2-5; D tentatively fits TRBD1 or TRBD2 (5 bases each). The sequence was collected from an adult who was a healthcare worker with PCR-confirmed SARS-CoV-2 infection or an uninfected control (not recorded which). The CDR3 sequence: CASSWGETQYF. Written as DNA, the CDR3 is TGTGCCAGCAGCTGGGGGGAGACCCAGTACTTC.